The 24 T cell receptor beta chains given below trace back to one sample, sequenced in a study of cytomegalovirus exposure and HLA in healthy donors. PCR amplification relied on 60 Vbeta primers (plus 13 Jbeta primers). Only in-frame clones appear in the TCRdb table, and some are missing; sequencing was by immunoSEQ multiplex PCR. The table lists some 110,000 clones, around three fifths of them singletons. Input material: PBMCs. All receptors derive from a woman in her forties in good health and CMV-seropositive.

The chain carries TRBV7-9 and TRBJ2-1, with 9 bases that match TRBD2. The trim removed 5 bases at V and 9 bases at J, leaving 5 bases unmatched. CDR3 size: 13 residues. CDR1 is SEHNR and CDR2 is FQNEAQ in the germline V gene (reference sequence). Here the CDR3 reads CASSRSTSGEQFF. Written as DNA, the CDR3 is TGTGCCAGCAGCCGCTCGACTAGCGGTGAGCAGTTCTTC.

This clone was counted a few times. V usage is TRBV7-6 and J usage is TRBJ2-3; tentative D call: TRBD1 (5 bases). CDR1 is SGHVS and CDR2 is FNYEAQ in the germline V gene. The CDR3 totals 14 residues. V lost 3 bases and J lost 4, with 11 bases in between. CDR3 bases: TGTGCCAGCAGCTTTTCTAGGGGCGCAGATACGCAGTATTTT. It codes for CASSFSRGADTQYF. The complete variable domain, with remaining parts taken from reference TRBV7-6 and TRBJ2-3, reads GAGVSQSPRYKVTKRGQDVALRCDPISGHVSLYWYRQALGQGPEFLTYFNYEAQQDKSGLPNDRFSAERPEGSISTLTIQRTEQRDSAMYRCASSFSRGADTQYFGPGTRLTVL.

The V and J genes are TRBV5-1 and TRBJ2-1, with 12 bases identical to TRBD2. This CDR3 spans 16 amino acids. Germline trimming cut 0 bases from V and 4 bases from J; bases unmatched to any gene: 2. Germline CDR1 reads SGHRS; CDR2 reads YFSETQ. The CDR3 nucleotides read TGCGCCAGCAGCTTGGCGCTAGCGGGGGGGTACAATGAGCAGTTCTTC. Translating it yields CASSLALAGGYNEQFF. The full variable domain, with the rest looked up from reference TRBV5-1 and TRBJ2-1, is KAGVTQTPRYLIKTRGQQVTLSCSPISGHRSVSWYQQTPGQGLQFLFEYFSETQRNKGNFPGRFSGRQFSNSRSEMNVSTLELGDSALYLCASSLALAGGYNEQFFGPGTRLTVL.

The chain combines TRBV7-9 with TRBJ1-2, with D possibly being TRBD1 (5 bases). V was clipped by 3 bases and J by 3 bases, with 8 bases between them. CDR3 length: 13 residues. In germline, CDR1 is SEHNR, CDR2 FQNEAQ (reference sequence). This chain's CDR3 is CASSFRGDYGYTF. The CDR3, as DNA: TGTGCCAGCAGCTTTCGGGGGGACTATGGCTACACCTTC.

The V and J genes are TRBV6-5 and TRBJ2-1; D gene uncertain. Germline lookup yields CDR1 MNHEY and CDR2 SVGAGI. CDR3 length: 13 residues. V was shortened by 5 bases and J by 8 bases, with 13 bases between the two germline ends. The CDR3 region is CASSQAPVHEQFF. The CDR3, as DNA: TGTGCCAGCAGTCAGGCCCCTGTACATGAGCAGTTCTTC.

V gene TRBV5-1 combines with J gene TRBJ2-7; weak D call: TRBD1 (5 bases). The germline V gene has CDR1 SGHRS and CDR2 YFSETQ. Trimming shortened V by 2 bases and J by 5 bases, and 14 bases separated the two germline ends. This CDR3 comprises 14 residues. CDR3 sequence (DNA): TGCGCCAGCAGCTTAGTGCAGGGAAAGGACGAGCAGTACTTC. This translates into CASSLVQGKDEQYF.

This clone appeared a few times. The CDR3 spells CASSFDQPSSPLHF. The CDR3 DNA reads as TGTGCCAGCAGCTTCGATCAACCCAGTTCACCCCTCCACTTT. The chain combines TRBV7-2 with TRBJ1-6; unclear D gene. The CDR3 sequence is 14 residues long. Germline CDR1 and CDR2: SGHTA and FQGNSA. V gave up 3 bases and J gave up 9 bases, with 12 bases separating them. Filled out from reference TRBV7-2 and TRBJ1-6, the complete variable domain reads GAGVSQSPSNKVTEKGKDVELRCDPISGHTALYWYRQSLGQGLEFLIYFQGNSAPDKSGLPSDRFSAERTGGSVSTLTIQRTQQEDSAVYLCASSFDQPSSPLHFGNGTRLTVT.

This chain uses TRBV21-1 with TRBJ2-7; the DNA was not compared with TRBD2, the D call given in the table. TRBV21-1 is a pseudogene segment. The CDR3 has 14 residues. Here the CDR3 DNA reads TGTGCCAGCAGCAAAGATAAGCGGGACTACGAGCAGTACTTC. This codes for CASSKDKRDYEQYF.

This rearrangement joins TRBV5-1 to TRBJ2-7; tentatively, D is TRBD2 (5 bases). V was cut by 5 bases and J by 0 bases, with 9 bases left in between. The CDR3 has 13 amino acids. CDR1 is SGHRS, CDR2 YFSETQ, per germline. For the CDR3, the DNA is TGCGCCAGCAGTCGGACTGGCTCCTACGAGCAGTACTTC. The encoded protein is CASSRTGSYEQYF.

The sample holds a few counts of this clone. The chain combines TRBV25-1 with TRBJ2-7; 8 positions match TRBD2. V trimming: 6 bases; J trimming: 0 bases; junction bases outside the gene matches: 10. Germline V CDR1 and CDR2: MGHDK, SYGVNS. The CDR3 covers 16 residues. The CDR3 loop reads CASSDRGGKGSYEQYF. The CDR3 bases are TGTGCCAGCAGCGATCGGGGGGGGAAAGGCTCCTACGAGCAGTACTTC.

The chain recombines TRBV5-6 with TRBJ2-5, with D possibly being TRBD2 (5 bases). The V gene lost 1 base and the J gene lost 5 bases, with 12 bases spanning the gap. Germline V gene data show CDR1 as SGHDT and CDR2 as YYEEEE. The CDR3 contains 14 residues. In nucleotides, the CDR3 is TGTGCCAGCAGCTTGTCGGGGATGCTGGAGACCCAGTACTTC. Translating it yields CASSLSGMLETQYF.

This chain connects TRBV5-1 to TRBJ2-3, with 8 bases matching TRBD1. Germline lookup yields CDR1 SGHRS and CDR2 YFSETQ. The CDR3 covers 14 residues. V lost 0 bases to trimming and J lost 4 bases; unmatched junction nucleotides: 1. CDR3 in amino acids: CASSLAGGADTQYF. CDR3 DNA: TGCGCCAGCAGCTTGGCAGGGGGCGCAGATACGCAGTATTTT.

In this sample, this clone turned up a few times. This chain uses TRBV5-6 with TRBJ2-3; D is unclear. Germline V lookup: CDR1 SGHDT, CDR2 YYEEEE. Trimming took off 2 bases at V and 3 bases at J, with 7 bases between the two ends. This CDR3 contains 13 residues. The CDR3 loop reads CASSFGRTDTQYF. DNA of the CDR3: TGTGCCAGCAGCTTCGGCAGGACAGATACGCAGTATTTT.

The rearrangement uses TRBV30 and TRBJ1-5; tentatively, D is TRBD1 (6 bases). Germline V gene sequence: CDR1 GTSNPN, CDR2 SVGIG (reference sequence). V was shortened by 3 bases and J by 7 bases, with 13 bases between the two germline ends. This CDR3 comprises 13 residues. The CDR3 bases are TGTGCCTGGAGCAGGGACGACAGGCAGCCCCAGCATTTT. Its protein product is CAWSRDDRQPQHF. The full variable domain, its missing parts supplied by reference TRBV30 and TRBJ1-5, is SQTIHQWPATLVQPVGSPLSLECTVEGTSNPNLYWYRQAAGRGLQLLFYSVGIGQISSEVPQNLSASRPQDRQFILSSKKLLLSDSGFYLCAWSRDDRQPQHFGDGTRLSIL.

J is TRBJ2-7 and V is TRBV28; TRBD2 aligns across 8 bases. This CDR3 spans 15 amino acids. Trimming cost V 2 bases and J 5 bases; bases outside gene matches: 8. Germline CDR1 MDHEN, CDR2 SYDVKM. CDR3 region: CASSLGVAGINEQYF. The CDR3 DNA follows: TGTGCCAGCAGTTTAGGTGTAGCGGGAATTAACGAGCAGTACTTC.

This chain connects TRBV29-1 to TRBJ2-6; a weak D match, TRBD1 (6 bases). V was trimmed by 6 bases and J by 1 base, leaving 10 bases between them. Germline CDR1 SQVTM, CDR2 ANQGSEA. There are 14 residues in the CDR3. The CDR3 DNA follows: TGCAGCGTCGGACAGTTTTCTGGGGCCAACGTCCTGACTTTC. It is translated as CSVGQFSGANVLTF.

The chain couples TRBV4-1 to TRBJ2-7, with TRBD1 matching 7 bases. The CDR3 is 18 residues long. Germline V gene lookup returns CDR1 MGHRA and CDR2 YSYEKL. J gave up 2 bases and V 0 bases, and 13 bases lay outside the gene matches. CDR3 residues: CASSQEWFPGQIAYEQYF. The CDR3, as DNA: TGCGCCAGCAGCCAAGAATGGTTTCCGGGACAGATCGCCTACGAGCAGTACTTC.

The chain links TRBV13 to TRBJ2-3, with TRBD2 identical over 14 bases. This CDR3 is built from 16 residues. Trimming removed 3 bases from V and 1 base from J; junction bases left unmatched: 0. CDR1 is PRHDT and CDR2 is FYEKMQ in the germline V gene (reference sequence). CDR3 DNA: TGTGCCAGCAGCTTGGGACTAGCGGGGGGCACAGATACGCAGTATTTT. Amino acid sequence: CASSLGLAGGTDTQYF.

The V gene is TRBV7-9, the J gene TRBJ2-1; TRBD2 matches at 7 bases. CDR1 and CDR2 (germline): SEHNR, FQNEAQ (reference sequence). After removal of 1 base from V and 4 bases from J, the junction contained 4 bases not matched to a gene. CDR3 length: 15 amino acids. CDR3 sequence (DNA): TGTGCCAGCAGCTTAGTGCTAGCGGAATACAATGAGCAGTTCTTC. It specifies CASSLVLAEYNEQFF.

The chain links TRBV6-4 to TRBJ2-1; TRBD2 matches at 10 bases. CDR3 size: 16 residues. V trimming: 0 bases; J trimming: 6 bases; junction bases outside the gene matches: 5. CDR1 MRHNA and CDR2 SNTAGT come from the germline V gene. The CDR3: CASSDSTSGETNEQFF. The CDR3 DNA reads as TGTGCCAGCAGTGACTCTACTAGCGGGGAAACCAATGAGCAGTTCTTC.

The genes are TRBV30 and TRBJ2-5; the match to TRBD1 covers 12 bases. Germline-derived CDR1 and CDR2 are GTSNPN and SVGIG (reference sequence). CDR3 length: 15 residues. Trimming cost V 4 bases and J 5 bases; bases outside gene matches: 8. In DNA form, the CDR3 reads TGTGCCTGGAACCTCGGGACAGGGGGCGCGGAGACCCAGTACTTC. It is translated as CAWNLGTGGAETQYF.

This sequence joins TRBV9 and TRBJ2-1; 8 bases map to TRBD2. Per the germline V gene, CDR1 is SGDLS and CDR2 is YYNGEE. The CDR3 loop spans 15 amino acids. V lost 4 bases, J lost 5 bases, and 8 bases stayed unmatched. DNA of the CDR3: TGTGCCAGCAGCCCCGGGGTAGCGGGGCACAATGAGCAGTTCTTC. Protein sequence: CASSPGVAGHNEQFF.

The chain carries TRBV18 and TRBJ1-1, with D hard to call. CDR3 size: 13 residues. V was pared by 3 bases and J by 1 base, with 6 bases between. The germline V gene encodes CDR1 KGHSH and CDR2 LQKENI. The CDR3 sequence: CASSPSKNTEAFF. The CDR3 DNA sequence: TGTGCCAGCTCACCTAGCAAGAACACTGAAGCTTTCTTT.

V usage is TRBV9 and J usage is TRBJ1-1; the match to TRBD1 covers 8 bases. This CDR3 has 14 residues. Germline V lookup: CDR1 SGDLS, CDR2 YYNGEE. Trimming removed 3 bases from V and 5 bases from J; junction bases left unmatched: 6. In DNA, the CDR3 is TGTGCCAGCAGCGACGGACAGGGTTGGACTGAAGCTTTCTTT. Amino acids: CASSDGQGWTEAFF.